The clone carrying this T cell receptor (beta chain) was seen a few times. The antigen is not known. This entry belongs to a study of Graves' ophthalmopathy and Graves' hyperthyroidism. The wider study: Blood was drawn at initial diagnosis, before any treatment.

Study-wide results and caveats: Blood also contained most of the expanded thyroid clonotypes above 0.001 frequency. At about 70% sensitivity and 72.22% specificity, the model predicted progression of the ophthalmopathy.

The study amplified TCR beta CDR3 regions using RNA transcripts. After a first-round RT-PCR with HTBI primers, a second-round multiplex PCR was run. MiXCR was run by TCRdb on the multiplex PCR reads, yielding one entry per CDR3 protein. The table lists fewer than 250,000 distinct CDR3 sequences, 25% to 30% of them singletons. Ophthalmopathy donors' eye disease showed moderate-to-severe activity, CAS of at least 3, NOSPECS of at least 4 and duration under 3 months. CDR1 is SGHTA and CDR2 is FQGNSA in the germline V gene. V shed 2 bases and J shed 8 bases, with 12 bases lying between them. The CDR3 contains 13 residues.

This sequence originates from a man between 50 and 59 years old with Graves' ophthalmopathy. The V and J genes are TRBV7-2 and TRBJ1-2; no firm D call. Sequencing input: peripheral blood. The CDR3 bases are TGTGCCAGCAGCTTAAACAGAAGGGAGGGCTACACCTTC. Amino acids: CASSLNRREGYTF.